A single sample gave rise to the 30 T cell receptor beta chains below, sequenced in a study of blood T cell repertoires in COVID-19. Assay used: immunoSEQ multiplex PCR; TCRdb lists only in-frame clones, some missing. The repertoire has 100,000 or so clones, roughly 87% of them found once; the top ten carry more than 5.5%. The sequencing sample was made of peripheral blood. These receptors came from a woman aged 55-69 years with acute or convalescent COVID-19.

This chain links TRBV9 with TRBJ1-2; D possibly corresponds to TRBD1 (6 bases). Germline loops: CDR1 SGDLS, CDR2 YYNGEE. The V end was cut by 3 bases, the J end by 8 bases, with 17 bases between. The CDR3 runs to 14 residues. CDR3 DNA sequence: TGTGCCAGCAGCGGGCTAATTGAAGGGACAGGCTACACCTTC. Encoded protein: CASSGLIEGTGYTF.

This chain joins TRBV3-1 (or the pseudogene TRBV3-2) and TRBJ1-4, with 11 positions matching TRBD1. The CDR3 runs to 16 residues. The germline CDR1 and CDR2 sequences are LGHDT and YNNKEL (reference sequence). Trimming removed 5 bases from V and 7 bases from J; junction bases left unmatched: 9. CDR3 in amino acids: CASSNHGGTGGEKLFF. The DNA for the CDR3 is TGTGCCAGCAGCAACCACGGAGGGACAGGGGGTGAAAAACTGTTTTTT.

The chain uses TRBV4-2 and TRBJ1-1, with 8 positions matching TRBD1. J lost 7 bases, V lost 1 base, and 11 bases had no gene match. Germline V gene sequence: CDR1 LGHNA, CDR2 YNFKEQ. The CDR3 length is 16 residues. The CDR3 here is CASSQVVHRGANEAFF. Written as DNA, the CDR3 is TGTGCCAGCAGCCAAGTGGTTCACAGGGGGGCTAATGAAGCTTTCTTT.

The genes are TRBV30 and TRBJ2-2, with 7 bases fitting TRBD2. The germline V gene encodes CDR1 GTSNPN and CDR2 SVGIG (reference sequence). The J segment lost 5 bases and the V segment lost 2 bases, leaving 5 bases of the junction unmatched. CDR3 length equals 14 residues. The CDR3 sequence: CAWSNWGGTGELFF. For the CDR3, the DNA is TGTGCCTGGAGTAATTGGGGGGGGACCGGGGAGCTGTTTTTT.

The CDR3 coding sequence is TGTGCCAGCAGCCCCTCCTGGGTACGAGGCTCTGGAAACACCATATATTTT. Translation gives CASSPSWVRGSGNTIYF. The gene calls are TRBV11-2 and TRBJ1-3; no clear D gene. Germline loops: CDR1 SGHAT, CDR2 FQNNGV. This CDR3 contains 17 residues. The V end was cut by 5 bases, the J end by 0 bases, with 17 bases between. The whole variable domain, remainder taken from reference TRBV11-2 and TRBJ1-3, is EAGVAQSPRYKIIEKRQSVAFWCNPISGHATLYWYQQILGQGPKLLIQFQNNGVVDDSQLPKDRFSAERLKGVDSTLKIQPAKLEDSAVYLCASSPSWVRGSGNTIYFGEGSWLTVV.

The chain recombines TRBV12-3 or TRBV12-4 with TRBJ2-2; tentative D call: TRBD2 (5 bases). Trimming left V 2 bases short and J 7 bases short, with 8 bases between. CDR3 length: 13 residues. The CDR3 loop is CASSLNGGGELFF. As DNA, the CDR3 is TGTGCCAGCAGTTTAAACGGAGGCGGGGAGCTGTTTTTT.

This clone was seen once. The rearrangement joins TRBV2 to TRBJ2-1; 11 bases fit TRBD2. Germline CDR1 and CDR2: SNHLY and FYNNEI. This CDR3 is built from 16 residues. The V segment lost 3 bases and the J segment 9 bases; nucleotides outside the gene matches: 10. The CDR3 DNA reads as TGTGCCAGCAGTGACCCTAGCGGGAGGAGCGATGGTGAGCAGTTCTTC. Its protein product is CASSDPSGRSDGEQFF.

This chain connects TRBV25-1 to TRBJ2-1, with D possibly being TRBD1 (6 bases). CDR3 length equals 16 residues. The V end lost 5 bases, the J end lost 7 bases, and 21 bases lay between the germline ends. Germline V lookup: CDR1 MGHDK, CDR2 SYGVNS. CDR3 in DNA: TGTGCCAGCAGTCTTCAGACAGGCCCATTGATGAATGAGCAGTTCTTC. Protein product: CASSLQTGPLMNEQFF.

This CDR3 is CASSHRTGSDV. CDR3 in DNA: TGTGCCAGCAGCCATAGGACAGGTTCAGACGTC. The chain combines TRBV28 with TRBJ2-7, with 7 bases fitting TRBD1. The CDR3 sequence is 11 residues long. Germline values: CDR1 MDHEN, CDR2 SYDVKM.

The chain links TRBV27 to TRBJ1-4; 11 bases line up with TRBD1. This CDR3 is built from 17 residues. Germline V gives CDR1 MNHEY, CDR2 SMNVEV (reference sequence). The J segment lost 3 bases and the V segment lost 0 bases, leaving 3 bases of the junction unmatched. The CDR3 DNA reads as TGTGCCAGCAGTTTATCAGGACAGGGGGCGCCTAATGAAAAACTGTTTTTT. Its protein is CASSLSGQGAPNEKLFF.

The J gene is TRBJ2-5, the V gene TRBV7-6, with 8 bases fitting TRBD2. The J segment lost 5 bases and the V segment lost 6 bases, leaving 11 bases of the junction unmatched. Germline CDR1 is SGHVS and CDR2 is FNYEAQ. This CDR3 comprises 15 residues. The CDR3 region is CASSSGTSRLETQYF. The CDR3 coding sequence is TGTGCCAGCAGTTCCGGGACTAGTAGGTTGGAGACCCAGTACTTC. The whole variable domain, remainder taken from reference TRBV7-6 and TRBJ2-5, is GAGVSQSPRYKVTKRGQDVALRCDPISGHVSLYWYRQALGQGPEFLTYFNYEAQQDKSGLPNDRFSAERPEGSISTLTIQRTEQRDSAMYRCASSSGTSRLETQYFGPGTRLLVL.

The chain recombines TRBV7-7 with TRBJ2-7; 7 nucleotides line up with TRBD2. The germline CDR1 and CDR2 sequences are SSHAT and FNYEAQ (reference sequence). This CDR3 region has 15 residues. In nucleotides, the CDR3 is TGTGCTAGCAGCTTTGATTACGGACTAGTTTACGAGCAGTACGTC. Amino acid sequence: CASSFDYGLVYEQYV.

The sample holds one count of this clone. The chain combines TRBV5-4 with TRBJ2-7; 9 nucleotides line up with TRBD1. V shed 4 bases, J shed 5 bases, and the junction held 10 bases outside the gene matches. The germline V gene encodes CDR1 SGHNT and CDR2 YYREEE (reference sequence). This CDR3 has 15 residues. The CDR3 DNA is TGTGCCAGCAGCCGGACGGGGACAGGGAATCACGAGCAGTACTTC. Protein sequence: CASSRTGTGNHEQYF.

This clone came up a few times. The chain has TRBV3-1 (or the pseudogene TRBV3-2) and TRBJ1-1; a possible D gene is TRBD1 (6 bases). V was trimmed by 8 bases and J by 3 bases, leaving 13 bases between them. Germline V gives CDR1 LGHDT, CDR2 YNNKEL (reference sequence). This CDR3 is 13 amino acids long. The CDR3 spells CASSGGGYTEAFF. The CDR3 DNA follows: TGTGCCAGCTCGGGGGGCGGTTACACTGAAGCTTTCTTT.

The chain employs TRBV5-4 and TRBJ2-1, with D perhaps matching TRBD1 (5 bases). V gave up 1 base and J gave up 6 bases, with 8 bases separating them. CDR3 size: 13 residues. Germline V gives CDR1 SGHNT, CDR2 YYREEE (reference sequence). In DNA, the CDR3 is TGTGCCAGCAGCTTGTCAGGGATCAATGAGCAGTTCTTC. Amino acid sequence: CASSLSGINEQFF.

The chain uses TRBV27 and TRBJ1-2, with TRBD1 matching 10 bases. The CDR3 covers 15 residues. V was clipped by 7 bases and J by 4 bases; unmatched bases: 9. The germline CDR1 and CDR2 sequences are MNHEY and SMNVEV (reference sequence). The CDR3 spells CASTSRDRGGYGYTF. The CDR3 DNA reads TGTGCCAGCACTTCACGGGACAGGGGAGGCTATGGCTACACCTTC.

The rearrangement uses TRBV12-3 or TRBV12-4 and TRBJ1-2; a weak D match, TRBD1 (6 bases). This CDR3 spans 13 amino acids. The V end lost 7 bases, the J end lost 8 bases, and 17 bases lay between the germline ends. DNA of the CDR3: TGTGCCAGCACCTCACAGGGAAGGCGCGGCTACACCTTC. Protein product: CASTSQGRRGYTF.

The J gene is TRBJ1-4, the V gene TRBV4-1; weak D call: TRBD1 (5 bases). CDR3 length: 15 residues. The V gene lost 1 base and the J gene lost 11 bases, with 17 bases spanning the gap. Germline V CDR1 and CDR2: MGHRA, YSYEKL. Written as DNA, the CDR3 is TGCGCCAGCAGCCAAGGTTCAGGGTTCTTTGGGAAACTGTTTTTT. This gives the protein CASSQGSGFFGKLFF.

This sequence joins TRBV6-6 and TRBJ2-3, with a tentative D call TRBD2 (6 bases). V was clipped by 8 bases and J by 6 bases, with 9 bases between them. This CDR3 has 11 residues. CDR1 is MNHNY, CDR2 SVGAGI, per germline (reference sequence). The CDR3 DNA reads TGTGCCAGCCGCGGGACCGATACGCAGTATTTT. Amino acids: CASRGTDTQYF.

The chain has TRBV11-2 and TRBJ1-3; 8 nucleotides match TRBD1. This CDR3 comprises 15 residues. V lost 5 bases and J lost 4; bases outside the gene matches: 7. Germline lookup yields CDR1 SGHAT and CDR2 FQNNGV. The CDR3 spells CASSPDRVPGNTIYF. The CDR3 nucleotides are TGTGCCAGCAGCCCGGACAGGGTACCGGGAAACACCATATATTTT.

The chain joins TRBV6-1 to TRBJ2-3, with D unresolved. The germline gives CDR1 MNHNS, CDR2 SASEGT. Trimming removed 2 bases at V and 6 bases at J, with 6 bases between. The CDR3 runs to 12 residues. The CDR3 spells CASSEIRDTQYF. DNA for the CDR3: TGTGCCAGCAGTGAAATCAGGGATACGCAGTATTTT.

The chain links TRBV28 to TRBJ2-1; 9 bases are shared with TRBD1. This CDR3 comprises 14 residues. In germline, CDR1 is MDHEN, CDR2 SYDVKM. J lost 7 bases, V lost 6 bases, and 7 bases had no gene match. The CDR3 DNA reads TGTGCCAGCAGAACGGGACAGGGAGAGAATGAGCAGTTCTTC. Its protein product is CASRTGQGENEQFF.

The V and J genes are TRBV7-9 and TRBJ1-1; D might be TRBD1 (6 bases). CDR3 length equals 13 residues. Germline V CDR1 and CDR2: SEHNR, FQNEAQ (reference sequence). The V end was cut by 11 bases, the J end by 0 bases, with 13 bases between. CDR3 sequence: CALSGVVNTEAFF. CDR3 nucleotides: TGTGCCTTATCAGGGGTCGTGAACACTGAAGCTTTCTTT.

This clone has only a few counts. V gene TRBV7-2 combines with J gene TRBJ2-2; D is unresolved. The CDR3 has 14 residues. The V gene lost 1 base and the J gene lost 1 base, with 4 bases spanning the gap. Germline CDR1 is SGHTA and CDR2 is FQGNSA. In DNA form, the CDR3 reads TGTGCCAGCAGCTTAGACGGGAACACCGGGGAGCTGTTTTTT. As protein: CASSLDGNTGELFF.

This clone has only one observation. This sequence joins TRBV7-2 and TRBJ2-1; TRBD1 aligns across 7 bases. The germline V gene has CDR1 SGHTA and CDR2 FQGNSA. This CDR3 comprises 15 residues. Germline trimming cut 5 bases from V and 5 bases from J; bases unmatched to any gene: 9. The CDR3 DNA is TGTGCCAGCAGCCAAGACAGGGCAACACACAATGAGCAGTTCTTC. Translation gives CASSQDRATHNEQFF.

The gene calls are TRBV6-1 and TRBJ1-5; 7 nucleotides line up with TRBD1. From germline, CDR1 is MNHNS and CDR2 SASEGT. V lost 6 bases and J lost 2; bases outside the gene matches: 4. The CDR3 is 14 amino acids. The CDR3 DNA reads as TGTGCCAGCAGCCTAGACAGGGGCAATCAGCCCCAGCATTTT. This encodes CASSLDRGNQPQHF.

This clone was counted once. This sequence joins TRBV9 and TRBJ2-3; the D gene is possibly TRBD2 (5 bases). The CDR3 has 13 residues. The V and J ends lost 2 bases and 4 bases respectively, with 8 bases between them. In germline, CDR1 is SGDLS, CDR2 YYNGEE. The DNA for the CDR3 is TGTGCCAGCAGCGTGGGGAGTCCAGATACGCAGTATTTT. Residues: CASSVGSPDTQYF.

This clone was recorded a few times. The V gene is TRBV18, the J gene TRBJ2-1; the match to TRBD1 covers 8 bases. CDR3 length: 14 residues. The trim removed 6 bases at V and 6 bases at J, leaving 7 bases unmatched. Per germline, CDR1 KGHSH and CDR2 LQKENI. CDR3 sequence (DNA): TGTGCCAGCTCCGAGGGCAGGGGGCTCAATGAGCAGTTCTTC. Its translation is CASSEGRGLNEQFF. The full variable domain, with the rest looked up from reference TRBV18 and TRBJ2-1, is NAGVMQNPRHLVRRRGQEARLRCSPMKGHSHVYWYRQLPEEGLKFMVYLQKENIIDESGMPKERFSAEFPKEGPSILRIQQVVRGDSAAYFCASSEGRGLNEQFFGPGTRLTVL.

V usage is TRBV18 and J usage is TRBJ2-2; possible D gene TRBD1, 6 bases. CDR1 and CDR2 (germline): KGHSH, LQKENI. This CDR3 comprises 16 residues. The V and J ends lost 3 bases and 3 bases respectively, with 14 bases between them. CDR3 amino acids: CASSPYQGRDTGELFF. CDR3 DNA: TGTGCCAGCTCACCTTATCAGGGGCGGGACACCGGGGAGCTGTTTTTT.

The chain couples TRBV6-1 to TRBJ2-5; 8 positions agree with TRBD1. Per germline, CDR1 MNHNS and CDR2 SASEGT. This CDR3 is 16 amino acids long. J lost 5 bases, V lost 3 bases, and 11 bases had no gene match. In DNA form, the CDR3 reads TGTGCCAGCAGTGATTTTCTCCAGGGGGCGCGGGAGACCCAGTACTTC. It yields the protein CASSDFLQGARETQYF.